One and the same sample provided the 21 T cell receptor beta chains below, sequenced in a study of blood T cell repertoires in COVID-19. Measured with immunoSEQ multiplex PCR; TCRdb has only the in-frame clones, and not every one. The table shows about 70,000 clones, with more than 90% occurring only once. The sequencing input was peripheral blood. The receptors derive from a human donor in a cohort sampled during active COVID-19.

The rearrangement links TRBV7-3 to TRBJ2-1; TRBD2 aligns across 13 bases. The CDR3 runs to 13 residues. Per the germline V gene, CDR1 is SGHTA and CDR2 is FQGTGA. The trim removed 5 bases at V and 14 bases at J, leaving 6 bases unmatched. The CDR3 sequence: CASSAGLAGRKFF. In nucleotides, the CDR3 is TGTGCCAGCAGCGCGGGACTAGCGGGAAGGAAGTTCTTC.

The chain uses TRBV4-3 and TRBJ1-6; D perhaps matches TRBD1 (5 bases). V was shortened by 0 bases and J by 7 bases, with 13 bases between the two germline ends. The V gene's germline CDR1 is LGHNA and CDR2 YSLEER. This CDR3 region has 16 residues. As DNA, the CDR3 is TGCGCCAGCAGCCAAGATGGCAGGGTAATCAATTCACCCCTCCACTTT. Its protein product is CASSQDGRVINSPLHF.

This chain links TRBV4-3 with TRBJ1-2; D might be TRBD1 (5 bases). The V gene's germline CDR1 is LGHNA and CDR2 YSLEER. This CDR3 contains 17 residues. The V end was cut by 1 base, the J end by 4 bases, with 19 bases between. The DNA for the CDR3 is TGCGCCAGCAGCCAAGGACCCTTAGGGGAGGAGAGCTATGGCTACACCTTC. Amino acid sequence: CASSQGPLGEESYGYTF.

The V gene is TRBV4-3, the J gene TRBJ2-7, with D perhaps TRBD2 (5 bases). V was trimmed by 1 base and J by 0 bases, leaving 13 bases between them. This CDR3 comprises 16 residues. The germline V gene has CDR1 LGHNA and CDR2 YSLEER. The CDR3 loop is CASSQVRLGSSYEQYF. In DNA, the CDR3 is TGCGCCAGCAGCCAAGTTCGGTTGGGGAGCTCCTACGAGCAGTACTTC.

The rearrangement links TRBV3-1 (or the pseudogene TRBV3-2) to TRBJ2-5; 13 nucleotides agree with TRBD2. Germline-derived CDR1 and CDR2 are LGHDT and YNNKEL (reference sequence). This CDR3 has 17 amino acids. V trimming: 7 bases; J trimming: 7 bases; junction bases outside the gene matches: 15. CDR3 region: CASTGLAGATREGTQYF. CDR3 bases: TGTGCCAGCACCGGACTAGCGGGAGCCACGCGGGAAGGGACCCAGTACTTC.

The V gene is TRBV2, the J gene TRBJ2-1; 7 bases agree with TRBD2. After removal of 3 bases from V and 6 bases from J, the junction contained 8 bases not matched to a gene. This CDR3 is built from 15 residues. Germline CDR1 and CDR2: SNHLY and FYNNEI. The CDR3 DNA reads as TGTGCCAGCAGTGACTCTGGCGGGAGTCGCAATGAGCAGTTCTTC. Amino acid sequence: CASSDSGGSRNEQFF.

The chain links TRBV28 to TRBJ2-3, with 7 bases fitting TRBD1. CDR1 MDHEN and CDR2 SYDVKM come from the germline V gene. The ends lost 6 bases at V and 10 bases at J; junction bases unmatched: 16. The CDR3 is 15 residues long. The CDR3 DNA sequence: TGTGCCAGCAGCAACAGGGGTTCGGGTTCCTTTGCGCAGTATTTT. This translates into CASSNRGSGSFAQYF. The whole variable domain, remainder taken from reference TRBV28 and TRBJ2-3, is DVKVTQSSRYLVKRTGEKVFLECVQDMDHENMFWYRQDPGLGLRLIYFSYDVKMKEKGDIPEGYSVSREKKERFSLILESASTNQTSMYLCASSNRGSGSFAQYFGPGTRLTVL.

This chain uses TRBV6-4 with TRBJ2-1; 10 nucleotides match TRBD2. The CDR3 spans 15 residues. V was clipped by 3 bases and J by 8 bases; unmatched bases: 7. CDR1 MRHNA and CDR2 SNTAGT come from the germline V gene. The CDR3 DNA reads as TGTGCCAGCAGTGAAGGGCTAGCGGGAGCGGATGAGCAGTTCTTC. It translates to CASSEGLAGADEQFF.

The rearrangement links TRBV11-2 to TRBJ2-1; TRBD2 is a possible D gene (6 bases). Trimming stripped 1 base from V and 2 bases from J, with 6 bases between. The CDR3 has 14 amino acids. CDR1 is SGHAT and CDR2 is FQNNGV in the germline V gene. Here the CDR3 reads CASSLAGAYNEQFF. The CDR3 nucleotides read TGTGCCAGCAGCTTAGCGGGAGCCTACAATGAGCAGTTCTTC.

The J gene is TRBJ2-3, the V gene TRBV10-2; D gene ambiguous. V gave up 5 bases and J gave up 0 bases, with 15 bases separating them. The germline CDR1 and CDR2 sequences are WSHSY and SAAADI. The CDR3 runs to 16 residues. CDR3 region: CASSPSWSVSTDTQYF. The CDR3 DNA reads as TGCGCCAGCAGTCCCAGTTGGTCCGTTAGCACAGATACGCAGTATTTT.

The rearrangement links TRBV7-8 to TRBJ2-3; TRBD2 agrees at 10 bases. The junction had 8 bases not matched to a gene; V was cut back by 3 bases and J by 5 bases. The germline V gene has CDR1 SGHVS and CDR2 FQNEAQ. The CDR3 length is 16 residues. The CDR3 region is CASSFSEREGRDTQYF. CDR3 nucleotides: TGTGCCAGCAGCTTTAGCGAGCGGGAGGGCCGAGATACGCAGTATTTT.

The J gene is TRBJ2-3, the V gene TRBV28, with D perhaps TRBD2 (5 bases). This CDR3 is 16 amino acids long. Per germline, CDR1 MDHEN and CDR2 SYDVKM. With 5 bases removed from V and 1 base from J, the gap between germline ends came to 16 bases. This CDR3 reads CASSHGSADRTDTQYF. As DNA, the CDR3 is TGTGCCAGCAGTCATGGGAGTGCGGATCGCACAGATACGCAGTATTTT.

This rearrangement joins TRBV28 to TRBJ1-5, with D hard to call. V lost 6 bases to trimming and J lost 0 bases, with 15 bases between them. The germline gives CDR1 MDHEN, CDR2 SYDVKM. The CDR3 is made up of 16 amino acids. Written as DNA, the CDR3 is TGTGCCAGCAGCCTGGACGGAGGAATTAGCAATCAGCCCCAGCATTTT. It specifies CASSLDGGISNQPQHF. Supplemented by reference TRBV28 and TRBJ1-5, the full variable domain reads DVKVTQSSRYLVKRTGEKVFLECVQDMDHENMFWYRQDPGLGLRLIYFSYDVKMKEKGDIPEGYSVSREKKERFSLILESASTNQTSMYLCASSLDGGISNQPQHFGDGTRLSIL.

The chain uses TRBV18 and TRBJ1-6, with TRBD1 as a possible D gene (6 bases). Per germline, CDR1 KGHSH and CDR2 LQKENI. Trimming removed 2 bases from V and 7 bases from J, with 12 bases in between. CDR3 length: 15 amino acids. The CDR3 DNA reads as TGTGCCAGCTCACCAAGGTGGCAGGGGAATTCACCCCTCCACTTT. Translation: CASSPRWQGNSPLHF.

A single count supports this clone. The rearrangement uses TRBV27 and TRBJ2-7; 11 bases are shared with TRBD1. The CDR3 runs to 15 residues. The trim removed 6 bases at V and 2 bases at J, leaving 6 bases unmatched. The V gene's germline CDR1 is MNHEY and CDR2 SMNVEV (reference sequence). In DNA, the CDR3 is TGTGCCAGCAGAAGGACGGGACAGGGGGCCTACGAGCAGTACTTC. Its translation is CASRRTGQGAYEQYF.

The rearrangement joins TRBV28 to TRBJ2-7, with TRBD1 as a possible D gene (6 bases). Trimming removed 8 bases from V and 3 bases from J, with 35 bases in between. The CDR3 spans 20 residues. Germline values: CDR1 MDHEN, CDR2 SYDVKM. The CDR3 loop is CASRLRKEDATGHNLYEQYF. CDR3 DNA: TGTGCCAGCCGATTACGAAAAGAAGACGCAACGGGACACAACCTCTACGAGCAGTACTTC. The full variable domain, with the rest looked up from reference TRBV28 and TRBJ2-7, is DVKVTQSSRYLVKRTGEKVFLECVQDMDHENMFWYRQDPGLGLRLIYFSYDVKMKEKGDIPEGYSVSREKKERFSLILESASTNQTSMYLCASRLRKEDATGHNLYEQYFGPGTRLTVT.

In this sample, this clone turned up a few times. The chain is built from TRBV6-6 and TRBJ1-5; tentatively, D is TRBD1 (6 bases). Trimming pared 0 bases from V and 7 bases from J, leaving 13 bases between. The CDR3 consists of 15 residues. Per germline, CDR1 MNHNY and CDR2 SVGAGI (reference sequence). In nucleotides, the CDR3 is TGTGCCAGCAGTTACTCGGCCAGGGGCCGGCAGCCCCAGCATTTT. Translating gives CASSYSARGRQPQHF.

The CDR3 is CASSSWTGTGNTEAFF. CDR3 DNA: TGTGCCAGCAGCTCATGGACAGGGACGGGGAACACTGAAGCTTTCTTT. The chain combines TRBV9 with TRBJ1-1; 8 nucleotides line up with TRBD1. The CDR3 sequence is 16 residues long. Per germline, CDR1 SGDLS and CDR2 YYNGEE. Losses at the gene ends were 4 bases for V and 1 base for J; bases not matched to a gene: 9.

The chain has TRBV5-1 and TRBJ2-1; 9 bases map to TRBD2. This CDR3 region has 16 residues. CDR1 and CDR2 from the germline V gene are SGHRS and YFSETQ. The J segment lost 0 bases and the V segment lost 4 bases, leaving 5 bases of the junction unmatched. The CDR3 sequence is CASSQTSGSSYNEQFF. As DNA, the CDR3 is TGCGCCAGCAGCCAGACTAGCGGTAGCTCCTACAATGAGCAGTTCTTC.

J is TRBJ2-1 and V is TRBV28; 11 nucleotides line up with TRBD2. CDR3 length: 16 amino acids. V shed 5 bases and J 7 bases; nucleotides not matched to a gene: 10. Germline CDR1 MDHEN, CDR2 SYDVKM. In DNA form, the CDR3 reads TGTGCCAGCAGTCAAATAGCGGGAGGGGGAAGGAATGAGCAGTTCTTC. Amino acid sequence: CASSQIAGGGRNEQFF.

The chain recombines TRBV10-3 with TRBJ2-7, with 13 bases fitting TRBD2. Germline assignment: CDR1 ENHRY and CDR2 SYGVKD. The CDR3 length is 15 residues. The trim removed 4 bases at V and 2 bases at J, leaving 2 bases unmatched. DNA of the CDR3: TGTGCCATCAGTGGGGGACTAGCGGGACCCTACGAGCAGTACTTC. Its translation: CAISGGLAGPYEQYF.